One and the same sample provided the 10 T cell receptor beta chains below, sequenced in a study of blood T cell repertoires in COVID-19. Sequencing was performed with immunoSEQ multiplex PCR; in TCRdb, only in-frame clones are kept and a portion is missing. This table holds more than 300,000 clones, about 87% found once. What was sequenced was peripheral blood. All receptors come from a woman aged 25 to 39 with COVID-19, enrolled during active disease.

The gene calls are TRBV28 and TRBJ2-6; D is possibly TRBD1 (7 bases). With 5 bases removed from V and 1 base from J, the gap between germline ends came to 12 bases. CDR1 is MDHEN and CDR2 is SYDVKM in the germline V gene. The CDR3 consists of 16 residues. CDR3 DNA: TGTGCCAGCAGTCAGGGGGGTTCTTCTGGGGCCAACGTCCTGACTTTC. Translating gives CASSQGGSSGANVLTF.

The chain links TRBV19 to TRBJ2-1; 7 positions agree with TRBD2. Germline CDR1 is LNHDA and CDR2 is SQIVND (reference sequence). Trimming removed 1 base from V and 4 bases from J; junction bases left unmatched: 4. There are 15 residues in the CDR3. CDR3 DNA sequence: TGTGCCAGTAGTATAGGGCTAGCGGAATACAATGAGCAGTTCTTC. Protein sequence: CASSIGLAEYNEQFF.

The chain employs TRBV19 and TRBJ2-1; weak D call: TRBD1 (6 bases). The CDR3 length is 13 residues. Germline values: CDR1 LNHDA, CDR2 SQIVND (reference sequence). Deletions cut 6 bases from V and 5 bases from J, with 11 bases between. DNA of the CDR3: TGTGCCAGTAGCCGGACAGCAAACAATGAGCAGTTCTTC. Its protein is CASSRTANNEQFF.

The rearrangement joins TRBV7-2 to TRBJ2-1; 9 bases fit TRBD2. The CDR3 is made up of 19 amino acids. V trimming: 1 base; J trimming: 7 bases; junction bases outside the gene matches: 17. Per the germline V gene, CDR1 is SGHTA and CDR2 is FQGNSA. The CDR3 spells CASSLESLLAGGPSNEQFF. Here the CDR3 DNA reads TGTGCCAGCAGCTTAGAGTCCTTACTGGCGGGAGGGCCAAGTAATGAGCAGTTCTTC.

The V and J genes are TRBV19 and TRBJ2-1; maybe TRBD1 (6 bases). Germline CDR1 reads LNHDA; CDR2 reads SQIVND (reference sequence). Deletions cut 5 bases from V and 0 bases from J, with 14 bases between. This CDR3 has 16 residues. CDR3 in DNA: TGTGCCAGTAGTCCATGGACAGCGAGCTCCTACAATGAGCAGTTCTTC. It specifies CASSPWTASSYNEQFF.

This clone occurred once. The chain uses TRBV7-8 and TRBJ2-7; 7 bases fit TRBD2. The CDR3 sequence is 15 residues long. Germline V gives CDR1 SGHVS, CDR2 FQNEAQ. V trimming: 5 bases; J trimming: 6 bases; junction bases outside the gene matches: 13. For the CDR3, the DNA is TGTGCCAGCAGCCCAACGTCAGCAGGGAGGGGCGAGCAGTACTTC. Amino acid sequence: CASSPTSAGRGEQYF.

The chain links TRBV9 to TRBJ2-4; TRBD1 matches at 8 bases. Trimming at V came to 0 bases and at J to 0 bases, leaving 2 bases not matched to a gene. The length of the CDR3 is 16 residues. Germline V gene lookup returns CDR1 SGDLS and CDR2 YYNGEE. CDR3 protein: CASSVGQGLAKNIQYF. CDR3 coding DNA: TGTGCCAGCAGCGTAGGACAGGGGCTAGCCAAAAACATTCAGTACTTC.

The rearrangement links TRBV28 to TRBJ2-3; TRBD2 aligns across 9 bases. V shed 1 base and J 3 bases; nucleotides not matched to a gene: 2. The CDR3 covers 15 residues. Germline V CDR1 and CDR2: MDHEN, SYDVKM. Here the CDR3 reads CASSLFSGSTDTQYF. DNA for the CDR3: TGTGCCAGCAGTTTATTTAGCGGGAGTACAGATACGCAGTATTTT. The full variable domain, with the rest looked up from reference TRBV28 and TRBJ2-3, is DVKVTQSSRYLVKRTGEKVFLECVQDMDHENMFWYRQDPGLGLRLIYFSYDVKMKEKGDIPEGYSVSREKKERFSLILESASTNQTSMYLCASSLFSGSTDTQYFGPGTRLTVL.

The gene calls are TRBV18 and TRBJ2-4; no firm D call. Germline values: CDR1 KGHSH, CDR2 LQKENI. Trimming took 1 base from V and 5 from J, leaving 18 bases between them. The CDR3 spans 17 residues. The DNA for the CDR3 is TGTGCCAGCTCACCACGGAACCTGGAGAGATTGCAAAACATTCAGTACTTC. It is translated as CASSPRNLERLQNIQYF.

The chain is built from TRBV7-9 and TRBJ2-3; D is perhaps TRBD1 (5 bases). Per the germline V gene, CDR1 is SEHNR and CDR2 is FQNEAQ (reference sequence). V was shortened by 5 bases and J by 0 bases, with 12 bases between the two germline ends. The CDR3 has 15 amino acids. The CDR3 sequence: CASSQGATSTDTQYF. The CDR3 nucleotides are TGTGCCAGCAGCCAAGGGGCTACTAGCACAGATACGCAGTATTTT.